This passage covers 27 T cell receptor beta chains from one sample sequenced in a study of CD8 T cells in ankylosing spondylitis. Their antigens remain unidentified. TCRdb re-derived calls from the 5' RACE reads in MiXCR, one entry per CDR3 protein. The table has 500,000 to 650,000 distinct CDR3 sequences, 5.3% seen once. Study conclusions and caveats: Apparently characteristic of ankylosing spondylitis blood was a TCR beta motif (roughly eight highly homologous variants).

Specimen: blood, either unsorted or a sorted T cell fraction (not recorded which). These receptors came from a male donor with ankylosing spondylitis.

This clonotype was seen at least ten times. The CDR3 loop reads CASSDRGGANVLTF. As DNA, the CDR3 is TGTGCCAGCAGTGACAGGGGTGGGGCCAACGTCCTGACTTTC. The chain recombines TRBV6-1 with TRBJ2-6; possible D gene TRBD1, 6 bases. V dropped 3 bases and J dropped 3 bases, with 6 bases sitting between them. This CDR3 is 14 amino acids long. Germline V gene sequence: CDR1 MNHNS, CDR2 SASEGT.

This clonotype was seen repeatedly, ten times or more. The V call is TRBV6-1, the J call TRBJ1-1; possibly TRBD1 for D (5 bases). The ends were cut back, 7 bases at V and 4 bases at J, with 19 bases in the middle. The germline V gene encodes CDR1 MNHNS and CDR2 SASEGT. The CDR3 runs to 15 residues. CDR3 loop: CASTSGRGWGTEAFF. CDR3 DNA: TGTGCCAGCACCAGTGGGAGGGGTTGGGGCACTGAAGCTTTCTTT.

This clonotype was detected ten times or more. The genes are TRBV7-2 and TRBJ2-1; 13 bases are a match to TRBD2. From germline, CDR1 is SGHTA and CDR2 FQGNSA. CDR3 length: 15 residues. V lost 10 bases and J lost 9; bases outside the gene matches: 12. CDR3 coding DNA: TGTGCCACAAAACTACTAGCGGGAGGGGTCGGTGAGCAGTTCTTC. Residues: CATKLLAGGVGEQFF. The full variable domain, in which reference TRBV7-2 and TRBJ2-1 provide the parts outside the CDR3, is GAGVSQSPSNKVTEKGKDVELRCDPISGHTALYWYRQSLGQGLEFLIYFQGNSAPDKSGLPSDRFSAERTGGSVSTLTIQRTQQEDSAVYLCATKLLAGGVGEQFFGPGTRLTVL.

There are many counts of this clonotype. The rearrangement links TRBV7-2 to TRBJ2-5, with TRBD2 matching over 10 bases. J gave up 3 bases and V 2 bases, and 6 bases lay outside the gene matches. Germline V gene sequence: CDR1 SGHTA, CDR2 FQGNSA. The CDR3 covers 16 residues. CDR3 bases: TGTGCCAGCAGCTTATGGGGGACTAGCGAAAAAGAGACCCAGTACTTC. Amino acids: CASSLWGTSEKETQYF.

The rearrangement uses TRBV7-2 and TRBJ1-5; TRBD1 agrees at 10 bases. The germline V gene encodes CDR1 SGHTA and CDR2 FQGNSA. This CDR3 contains 15 residues. The junction had 8 bases not matched to a gene; V was cut back by 6 bases and J by 6 bases. The CDR3 nucleotides are TGTGCCAGCAGGGACCGGGACAGGGGAACTCAGCCCCAGCATTTT. Protein product: CASRDRDRGTQPQHF.

This clonotype was seen many times. The chain joins TRBV4-3 to TRBJ2-1; 9 nucleotides match TRBD1. Trimming took 6 bases from V and 6 from J; bases not matched to a gene: 6. CDR3 length: 14 residues. Germline V gene sequence: CDR1 LGHNA, CDR2 YSLEER. CDR3 protein: CASRMDRGFNEQFF. Written as DNA, the CDR3 is TGCGCCAGCAGAATGGACAGGGGTTTCAATGAGCAGTTCTTC.

In its sample, this clonotype was seen many times. The J gene is TRBJ2-7, the V gene TRBV4-2; D is undetermined. This CDR3 has 13 residues. In germline, CDR1 is LGHNA, CDR2 YNFKEQ. Trimming shortened V by 3 bases and J by 4 bases, and 10 bases separated the two germline ends. The CDR3: CASSHGTSYEQYF. The CDR3 nucleotides are TGTGCCAGCAGCCACGGAACGTCGTACGAGCAGTACTTC.

In this sample, this clonotype turned up many times. V gene TRBV29-1 combines with J gene TRBJ2-3; 7 nucleotides agree with TRBD2. Trimming cost V 6 bases and J 2 bases; bases outside gene matches: 5. There are 13 residues in the CDR3. Per germline, CDR1 SQVTM and CDR2 ANQGSEA. This CDR3 is CSVVGTITDTQYF. For the CDR3, the DNA is TGCAGCGTCGTTGGGACTATCACAGATACGCAGTATTTT.

This clonotype was seen more than once but under ten times. The chain carries TRBV18 and TRBJ2-2; 10 nucleotides agree with TRBD1. The J segment lost 1 base and the V segment lost 1 base, leaving 6 bases of the junction unmatched. Germline CDR1 reads KGHSH; CDR2 reads LQKENI. This CDR3 region has 18 residues. The CDR3 here is CASSPRPGQGLNTGELFF. In DNA, the CDR3 is TGTGCCAGCTCACCACGACCGGGACAGGGGTTGAACACCGGGGAGCTGTTTTTT. The entire variable domain, with the rest obtained from reference TRBV18 and TRBJ2-2, is as follows: NAGVMQNPRHLVRRRGQEARLRCSPMKGHSHVYWYRQLPEEGLKFMVYLQKENIIDESGMPKERFSAEFPKEGPSILRIQQVVRGDSAAYFCASSPRPGQGLNTGELFFGEGSRLTVL.

This clonotype was seen many times. The rearrangement links TRBV29-1 to TRBJ2-3; 7 bases match TRBD2. The V gene end was trimmed by 2 bases and the J gene end by 2 bases; junction bases not matched to a gene: 7. The CDR3 contains 15 residues. The germline CDR1 and CDR2 sequences are SQVTM and ANQGSEA. The CDR3 here is CSVELPSGDTDTQYF. The CDR3, as DNA: TGCAGCGTTGAATTGCCTAGCGGCGACACAGATACGCAGTATTTT.

In this sample, this clonotype turned up many times. V and J are TRBV5-5 and TRBJ1-1; D may be TRBD1 (5 bases). CDR1 SGHKS and CDR2 YYEKEE come from the germline V gene (reference sequence). Trimming pared 4 bases from V and 3 bases from J, leaving 16 bases between. CDR3 length: 15 amino acids. The CDR3 protein is CASSRDPRVDTEAFF. In DNA form, the CDR3 reads TGTGCCAGCAGCCGGGACCCCCGAGTCGACACTGAAGCTTTCTTT.

This clonotype was detected many times. The J gene is TRBJ2-2, the V gene TRBV28; 8 nucleotides match TRBD1. V shed 5 bases, J shed 5 bases, and the junction held 4 bases outside the gene matches. CDR1 and CDR2 (germline): MDHEN, SYDVKM. The CDR3 totals 14 residues. CDR3 sequence: CASSDGTGTGELFF. The CDR3 DNA reads TGTGCCAGCAGTGATGGGACAGGAACCGGGGAGCTGTTTTTT.

Ten or more counts support this clonotype. This chain joins TRBV7-2 and TRBJ1-5; TRBD1 is a possible D gene (5 bases). The CDR3 contains 13 residues. V gave up 5 bases and J gave up 7 bases, with 12 bases separating them. Germline-derived CDR1 and CDR2 are SGHTA and FQGNSA. The CDR3: CASSTAGGQPQHF. The DNA for the CDR3 is TGTGCCAGCAGCACGGCGGGGGGACAGCCCCAGCATTTT.

In its sample, this clonotype was seen many times. The chain combines TRBV4-2 with TRBJ1-5; D gene unclear. Looked up from germline, CDR1 is LGHNA and CDR2 is YNFKEQ. Trimming left V 3 bases short and J 4 bases short, with 4 bases between. This CDR3 is built from 12 residues. The chain's CDR3 is CASSQLNQPQHF. In DNA, the CDR3 is TGTGCCAGCAGCCAGCTGAATCAGCCCCAGCATTTT.

This clonotype has ten or more counts. The chain couples TRBV28 to TRBJ2-7; 8 positions agree with TRBD2. The V segment lost 4 bases and the J segment 4 bases; nucleotides outside the gene matches: 9. Germline CDR1 reads MDHEN; CDR2 reads SYDVKM. The CDR3 consists of 15 residues. CDR3 sequence: CASSSSGTRIYEQYF. The CDR3 DNA sequence: TGTGCCAGCAGTTCGTCCGGGACTAGGATATACGAGCAGTACTTC.

There are many counts of this clonotype. CDR3 DNA: TGTGCCAGCAGCTTAGAACAGGAGTACAATGAGCAGTTCTTC. Translated, it gives CASSLEQEYNEQFF. The chain joins TRBV7-2 to TRBJ2-1; possibly TRBD1 for D (5 bases). Germline CDR1 and CDR2: SGHTA and FQGNSA. Between the trimmed V and J ends, which lost 1 base and 4 bases, there was a span of 8 bases. The CDR3 is 14 residues long.

This clonotype was seen ten or more times. The chain uses TRBV6-2 or TRBV6-3 and TRBJ2-7; a weak D match, TRBD1 (6 bases). Trimming shortened V by 8 bases and J by 1 base, and 9 bases separated the two germline ends. Germline V lookup: CDR1 MNHEY, CDR2 SVGEGT. This CDR3 is 12 amino acids long. CDR3: CASRRGSYEQYF. CDR3 bases: TGTGCCAGCCGAAGGGGGTCCTACGAGCAGTACTTC.

This clonotype was observed many times. V is TRBV5-5 and J is TRBJ2-5; 12 positions agree with TRBD2. V trimming: 4 bases; J trimming: 4 bases; junction bases outside the gene matches: 2. The germline CDR1 and CDR2 sequences are SGHKS and YYEKEE (reference sequence). The CDR3 extends over 14 amino acids. CDR3 sequence reads: CASSQTSGRETQYF. CDR3 sequence (DNA): TGTGCCAGCAGCCAGACTAGCGGGAGAGAGACCCAGTACTTC.

There are many counts of this clonotype. One junction end disagrees with the germline gene, perhaps due to a read error. The V gene is TRBV28, the J gene TRBJ1-2; D perhaps matches TRBD1 (5 bases). The CDR3 has 12 amino acids. The germline CDR1 and CDR2 sequences are MDHEN and SYDVKM. Written as DNA, the CDR3 is TGTGCCAGCAGTTTCCTTCGGGGCTTTCTAGACTTC. It specifies CASSFLRGFLDF.

This clonotype was detected ten times or more. The chain couples TRBV4-3 to TRBJ1-1, with a possible D match to TRBD1 (5 bases). The CDR3 loop spans 17 amino acids. Germline lookup yields CDR1 LGHNA and CDR2 YSLEER. Trimming shortened V by 2 bases and J by 1 base, and 17 bases separated the two germline ends. Here the CDR3 DNA reads TGCGCCAGCAGCCAACGAGCGCAGGGATACAAGAACACTGAAGCTTTCTTT. Encoded protein: CASSQRAQGYKNTEAFF.

This chain uses TRBV20-1 with TRBJ2-2; perhaps TRBD2 as D (5 bases). CDR3 length: 18 residues. CDR1 is DFQATT and CDR2 is SNEGSKA in the germline V gene (reference sequence). With 0 bases removed from V and 5 bases from J, the gap between germline ends came to 22 bases. The CDR3: CSARDPSWAKGYTGELFF. The CDR3 nucleotides read TGCAGTGCTAGAGATCCTAGCTGGGCCAAGGGCTATACCGGGGAGCTGTTTTTT.

This clonotype was recorded at least ten times. One end of the junction varies from germline; a read error may be responsible. The V and J genes are TRBV12-3 or TRBV12-4 and TRBJ2-1; D is unresolved. This CDR3 comprises 12 residues. CDR3 DNA: TGTGCCAGCAGTTTCCTACGGTCCCGCTTAATCTTC. Translated, it gives CASSFLRSRLIF.

This clonotype was seen at least ten times. The rearrangement joins TRBV7-2 to TRBJ2-3, with D tentatively TRBD1 or TRBD2 (5 bases each). Trimming left V 2 bases short and J 2 bases short, with 8 bases between. Germline V gene sequence: CDR1 SGHTA, CDR2 FQGNSA. The length of the CDR3 is 14 residues. The CDR3 DNA is TGTGCCAGCAGCTTACCGGGGCTCACAGATACGCAGTATTTT. The encoded protein is CASSLPGLTDTQYF.

In its sample, this clonotype was seen many times. The chain has TRBV9 and TRBJ1-2, with D unresolved. V shed 2 bases and J shed 2 bases, with 10 bases lying between them. Germline V gene data show CDR1 as SGDLS and CDR2 as YYNGEE. The CDR3 is 14 residues long. In nucleotides, the CDR3 is TGTGCCAGCAGCGTGAAGACATCGAACTATGGCTACACCTTC. This translates into CASSVKTSNYGYTF.

This clonotype has ten or more counts. The chain couples TRBV7-2 to TRBJ1-6, with D unresolved. The V and J ends lost 5 bases and 10 bases respectively, with 21 bases between them. Germline V gene sequence: CDR1 SGHTA, CDR2 FQGNSA. There are 16 residues in the CDR3. The CDR3 DNA reads as TGTGCCAGCAGCGACATAGAAGGGTATCACTACTCACCCCTCCACTTT. Translation gives CASSDIEGYHYSPLHF.

This clonotype was counted many times. The rearrangement links TRBV7-9 to TRBJ2-1; D is perhaps TRBD2 (6 bases). V lost 5 bases and J 4 bases, leaving 12 bases between the germline ends. This CDR3 comprises 14 residues. CDR1 is SEHNR, CDR2 FQNEAQ, per germline (reference sequence). This chain's CDR3 is CASSPRGIYNEQFF. DNA of the CDR3: TGTGCCAGCAGCCCTCGGGGGATATACAATGAGCAGTTCTTC.

This chain links TRBV21-1 with TRBJ2-3; the table names TRBD2, a call not compared with the DNA. TRBV21-1 is flagged as a pseudogene. This CDR3 region has 18 residues. The CDR3 nucleotides read TGTGCCAGCAGCAAATTGGCGCGGGCGGGGGAGTTGACAGATACGCAGTATTTT. It specifies CASSKLARAGELTDTQYF.